This TCR beta chain is drawn from a study of T cells of healthy individuals. This clonotype rates as medium-sized. Germline V gene lookup returns CDR1 LGHNT and CDR2 FRNRAP. V lost 1 base and J lost 2, with 15 bases in between. The CDR3 runs 16 residues. From the 5' RACE reads, TCRdb called clonotypes with MiXCR, one entry per CDR3 protein. Here the sample spans tens of thousands of distinct CDR3 sequences, 4% to 5.5% being singletons. The TCR originated in a human donor in good health. The V gene is TRBV12-5, the J gene TRBJ2-7; a weak D match, TRBD1 (5 bases). The CDR3 DNA follows: TGTGCTAGTGGTTTGGCCCCACAGGAGTTAACCTACGAGCAGTACTTC. Amino acids: CASGLAPQELTYEQYF.